The present entry profiles one T cell receptor beta chain with its context. The target antigen is unknown. Trimming pared 9 bases from V and 8 bases from J, leaving 11 bases between. This CDR3 is built from 11 residues. Germline CDR1 and CDR2: SGHVS and FNYEAQ. This sample was taken from a study of cytomegalovirus exposure and HLA in healthy donors. Study-wide context: In a later analysis, it was reported that the roughly 120 validation repertoires had been produced on the same platform as the roughly 700 repertoires belonging to the first cohort.

Study-level results: The study flagged around 150 TCR beta chains as cytomegalovirus-associated. The tendency of first-cohort TCR clusters to co-occur in the roughly 110 validation repertoires was identified by a subsequent analysis.

It was the roughly 130-subject validation cohort, separate from the approximately 670-subject first cohort, to which the donors belonged. Profiling relied on immunoSEQ multiplex PCR, and the TCRdb table lists in-frame clones only, not all of them. The table has 280,000 or so clones, around 87% seen once. The sequenced material came from PBMCs. V and J are TRBV7-6 and TRBJ2-1; D is undetermined. The source of this sequence is a woman aged 18-35 years in good health and CMV-seronegative. CDR3 sequence reads: CARASVYEQFF. CDR3 in DNA: TGTGCCAGAGCTTCTGTCTATGAGCAGTTCTTC.